The next 3 T cell receptor beta chains were all read from a single sample in a study of blood T cell repertoires in COVID-19. Sequencing used immunoSEQ multiplex PCR; TCRdb keeps in-frame clones, though not all of them. Here the sample spans just under 350,000 clones, around four fifths being singletons. The specimen was peripheral blood. The receptor source for this set is a man aged 30 to 39 with active or convalescent COVID-19.

This clone was observed many times. This sequence joins TRBV7-9 and TRBJ2-2; possible D gene TRBD2, 6 bases. The CDR3 has 16 residues. The V end lost 4 bases, the J end lost 5 bases, and 17 bases lay between the germline ends. CDR1 and CDR2 (germline): SEHNR, FQNEAQ (reference sequence). In DNA, the CDR3 is TGTGCCAGCAGCTCCCGGTTGGCGGGACGGACCGGGGAGCTGTTTTTT. It is translated as CASSSRLAGRTGELFF.

The rearrangement uses TRBV6-1 and TRBJ1-6; 8 bases fit TRBD1. Per the germline V gene, CDR1 is MNHNS and CDR2 is SASEGT. This CDR3 contains 15 residues. V lost 2 bases and J lost 7; bases outside the gene matches: 4. CDR3 DNA sequence: TGTGCCAGCAGTGAACTCGGACAGGGAAATTCACCCCTCCACTTT. This gives the protein CASSELGQGNSPLHF.

The CDR3 loop reads CASSVDRANQPQHF. CDR3 nucleotides: TGTGCCAGCAGTGTAGACAGGGCGAATCAGCCCCAGCATTTT. The gene calls are TRBV2 and TRBJ1-5; 7 nucleotides align to TRBD1. The germline gives CDR1 SNHLY, CDR2 FYNNEI. The CDR3 contains 14 residues. Trimming at V came to 4 bases and at J to 4 bases, leaving 4 bases not matched to a gene.